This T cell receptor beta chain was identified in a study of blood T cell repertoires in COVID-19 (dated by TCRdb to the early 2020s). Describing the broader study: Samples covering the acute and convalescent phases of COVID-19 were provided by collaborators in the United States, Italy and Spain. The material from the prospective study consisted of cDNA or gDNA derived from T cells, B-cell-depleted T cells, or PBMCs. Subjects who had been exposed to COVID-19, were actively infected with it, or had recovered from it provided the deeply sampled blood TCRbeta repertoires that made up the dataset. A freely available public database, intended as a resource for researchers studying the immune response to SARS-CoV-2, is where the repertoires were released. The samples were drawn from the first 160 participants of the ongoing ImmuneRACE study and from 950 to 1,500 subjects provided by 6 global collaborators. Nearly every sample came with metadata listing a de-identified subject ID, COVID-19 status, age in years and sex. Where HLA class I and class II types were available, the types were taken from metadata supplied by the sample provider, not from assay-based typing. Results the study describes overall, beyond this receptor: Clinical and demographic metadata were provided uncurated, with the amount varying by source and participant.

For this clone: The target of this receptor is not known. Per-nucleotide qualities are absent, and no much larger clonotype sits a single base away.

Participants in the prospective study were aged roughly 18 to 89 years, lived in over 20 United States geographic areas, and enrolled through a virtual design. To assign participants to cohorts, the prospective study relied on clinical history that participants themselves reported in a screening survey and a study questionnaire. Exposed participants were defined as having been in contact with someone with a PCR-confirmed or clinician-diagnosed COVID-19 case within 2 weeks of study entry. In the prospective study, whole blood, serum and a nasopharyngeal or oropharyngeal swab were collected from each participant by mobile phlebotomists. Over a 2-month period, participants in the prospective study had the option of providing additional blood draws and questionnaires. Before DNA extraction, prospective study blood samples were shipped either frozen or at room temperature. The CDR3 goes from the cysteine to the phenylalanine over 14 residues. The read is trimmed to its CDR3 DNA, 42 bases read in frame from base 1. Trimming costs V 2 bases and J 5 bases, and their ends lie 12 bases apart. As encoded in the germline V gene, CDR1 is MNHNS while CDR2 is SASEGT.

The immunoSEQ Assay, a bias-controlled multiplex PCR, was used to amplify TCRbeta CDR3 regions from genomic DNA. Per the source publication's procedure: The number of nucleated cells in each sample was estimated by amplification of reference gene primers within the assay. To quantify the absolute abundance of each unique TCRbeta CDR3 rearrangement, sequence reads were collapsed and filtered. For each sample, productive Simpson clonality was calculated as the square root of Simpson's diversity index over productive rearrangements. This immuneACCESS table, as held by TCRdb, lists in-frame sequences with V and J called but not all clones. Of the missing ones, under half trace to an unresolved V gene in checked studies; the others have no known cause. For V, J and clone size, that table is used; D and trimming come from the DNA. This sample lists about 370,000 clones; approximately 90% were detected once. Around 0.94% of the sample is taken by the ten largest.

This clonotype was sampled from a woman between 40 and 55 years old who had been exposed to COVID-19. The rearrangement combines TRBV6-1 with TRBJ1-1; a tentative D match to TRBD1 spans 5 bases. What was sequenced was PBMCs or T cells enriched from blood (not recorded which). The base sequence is TGTGCCAGCAGTGAACTGCCAGGGAGGACTGAAGCTTTCTTT. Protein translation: CASSELPGRTEAFF.